The rows below give T cell receptor beta chains drawn from one sample of a study of STAT3 mutations in large granular lymphocyte leukemia. TCRdb's table, derived via immunoSEQ multiplex PCR, lists solely in-frame clones and lacks some. Of 10,000 or so clones in the sample, 88% were seen once. The sample taken for sequencing was peripheral blood mononuclear cells. All receptors come from a man of 80 years or more with T-cell large granular lymphocyte leukemia. Some clones in this sample may be carry-over from other donors' samples. Each CDR3 is given with its conserved first and last residue. The order of the fields is clone size, V gene, D gene, J gene, CDR3 DNA, CDR3 protein. D genes are given only for firm matches. Only some rows state a clone size, as once, few, many or a class for expanded clones.

.,TRBV18,.,TRBJ1-2,TGTGCCAGCTCACCACCGTCGGGCATGGGAGGCTACACCTTC,CASSPPSGMGGYTF
.,TRBV5-6,.,TRBJ1-1,TGTGCCAGCAGCTTGCAACAGGGTTGGAACACTGAAGCTTTCTTT,CASSLQQGWNTEAFF
.,TRBV5-6,.,TRBJ2-7,TGTGCCAGCAGCTTGTCCCGCGAGCAGTACTTC,CASSLSREQYF
.,TRBV6-5,.,TRBJ2-3,TGTGCCAGCAGTTACTCGAAATTTGATACGCAGTATTTT,CASSYSKFDTQYF
.,TRBV7-3,.,TRBJ2-1,TGTGCCAGCAGCCTCGGGACTGCCTGGGATGAGCAGTTCTTC,CASSLGTAWDEQFF
.,TRBV4-1,.,TRBJ2-1,TGCGCCAGCAGCCAAGATCCACGGGGGAGCTCCTACAATGAGCAGTTCTTC,CASSQDPRGSSYNEQFF
.,TRBV7-9,.,TRBJ1-5,TGTGCCAGCAGCCGACAGGAGAATCAGCCCCAGCATTTT,CASSRQENQPQHF
.,TRBV29-1,.,TRBJ2-2,TGCAGCGGGTGGGGCGGGGGCAACACCGGGGAGCTGTTTTTT,CSGWGGGNTGELFF
.,TRBV5-1,.,TRBJ2-2,TGCGCCAGCAGCTTGGGGGCCTTAGGCACCGGGGAGCTGTTTTTT,CASSLGALGTGELFF
.,TRBV11-3,.,TRBJ2-3,TGTGCCAGCAGCCAAAACGGAGCTAGCGCGAGCACAGATACGCAGTATTTT,CASSQNGASASTDTQYF
.,TRBV10-3,.,TRBJ2-7,TGTGCCATCAAAGGCAATTCCCCTTACGAGCAGTACTTC,CAIKGNSPYEQYF
.,TRBV2,TRBD1,TRBJ1-5,TGTGCCAGCAGCGGACAGGATAGCAATCAGCCCCAGCATTTT,CASSGQDSNQPQHF
.,TRBV5-4,.,TRBJ2-5,TGTGCCAGCAGCTTTGTCGGGGAGGAGACCCAGTACTTC,CASSFVGEETQYF
once,TRBV7-9,TRBD1,TRBJ1-2,TGTGCCAGCAGCCCCGACAGGGGGCAGGGCTACACCTTC,CASSPDRGQGYTF
.,TRBV7-3,TRBD2,TRBJ2-5,TGTGCCAGCAGCCGGGGACTAGCGGGAATAGAGACCCAGTACTTC,CASSRGLAGIETQYF
.,TRBV18,.,TRBJ2-3,TGTGCCAGCTCACTTCGGACGGGAACAGATACGCAGTATTTT,CASSLRTGTDTQYF
.,TRBV6-6,TRBD1,TRBJ1-6,TGTGCCAGCAGTATCAACCGACAGGGCGATTCACCCCTCCACTTT,CASSINRQGDSPLHF
once,TRBV5-1,.,TRBJ2-5,TGCGCCAGCAGCCGGGGGGACAGCTCCAGGGAGACCCAGTACTTC,CASSRGDSSRETQYF
.,TRBV5-1,.,TRBJ2-1,TGCGCCAGCAGGGCTGGGGCCCCGGGGAATGAGCAGTTCTTC,CASRAGAPGNEQFF
.,TRBV6-6,.,TRBJ2-1,TGTGCCAGCAGTTACGGGGGAGAGCAGTTCTTC,CASSYGGEQFF
.,TRBV6-6,.,TRBJ2-6,TGTGCCAGCCGGCAGACAGACAGCTCTGGGGCCAACGTCCTGACTTTC,CASRQTDSSGANVLTF
.,TRBV19,.,TRBJ1-2,TGTGCCAGTAGCTTGGGGACACCCTATGGCTACACCTTC,CASSLGTPYGYTF
.,TRBV30,.,TRBJ1-5,TGTGCCTGGAACCCAGGGTCCCCTAGCAATCAGCCCCAGCATTTT,CAWNPGSPSNQPQHF
.,TRBV10-3,TRBD1,TRBJ2-3,TGTGCCATCAGTGAGTCGGACAGGGGGGTCACAGATACGCAGTATTTT,CAISESDRGVTDTQYF
.,TRBV7-2,.,TRBJ1-5,TGTGCCAGCAGCTTACAGGTGGGCAATCAGCCCCAGCATTTT,CASSLQVGNQPQHF
.,TRBV29-1,TRBD2,TRBJ2-3,TGCAGCGTTGAAGAGGGGACTAGCGGGGGAGGTACGCAGTATTTT,CSVEEGTSGGGTQYF
.,TRBV9,TRBD1,TRBJ2-7,TGTGCCAGCAGCGTAGGGACAGGGGCCACCTACGAGCAGTACTTC,CASSVGTGATYEQYF
.,TRBV5-4,TRBD2,TRBJ2-3,TGTGCCAGCCGGGGGGGCGGGAGCACAGATACGCAGTATTTT,CASRGGGSTDTQYF
once,TRBV5-4,.,TRBJ1-6,TGTGCCAGCAGCTTGGCTAATTCACCCCTCCACTTT,CASSLANSPLHF
.,TRBV5-6,.,TRBJ1-2,TGTGCCAGCAGATACGGGGCGGACTATGGCTACACCTTC,CASRYGADYGYTF
.,TRBV5-1,.,TRBJ1-4,TGCGCCAGCAGCTCTATCGGCGGGGGCGCTAATGAAAAACTGTTTTTT,CASSSIGGGANEKLFF
.,TRBV10-3,.,TRBJ2-7,TGTGCCATCAGTGAGTCGAGCGGCAAGTCCTACGAGCAGTACTTC,CAISESSGKSYEQYF
few,TRBV18,.,TRBJ2-7,TGTGCCAGCTCACCGGCCGCCTCCTACGAGCAGTACTTC,CASSPAASYEQYF
.,TRBV5-1,.,TRBJ1-2,TGCGCCAGCAGCCCCCCGCCGGGAGCTCAAAGCCCCTATGGCTACACCTTC,CASSPPPGAQSPYGYTF
once,TRBV5-1,TRBD2,TRBJ2-3,TGCGCCAGCAGCCGACCCACCGGGCGGGAGACAAGGCTTCGAGATACGCAGTATTTT,CASSRPTGRETRLRDTQYF
.,TRBV5-4,.,TRBJ2-7,TGTGCCAGCAGCTTGCCAACCTACGAGCAGTACTTC,CASSLPTYEQYF
.,TRBV7-9,TRBD2,TRBJ2-7,TGTGCCAGCAGCCGAAGGGGAGGGGATTACTACGAGCAGTACTTC,CASSRRGGDYYEQYF
.,TRBV10-3,TRBD2,TRBJ2-3,TGTGCCATCAGTCCAGGGGGGCTAGCGGGGTTTCGGGCAGATACGCAGTATTTT,CAISPGGLAGFRADTQYF
.,TRBV7-9,.,TRBJ1-4,TGTGCCAGCAGGGGCAGAACTAATGAAAAACTGTTTTTT,CASRGRTNEKLFF
.,TRBV2,.,TRBJ2-7,TGTGCCAGCAGTGAAGGTCAGGGGTCCTACGAGCAGTACTTC,CASSEGQGSYEQYF
.,TRBV7-2,.,TRBJ2-5,TGTGCCAGCAGCTTAGGGACTCCCACGGGGGAGACCCAGTACTTC,CASSLGTPTGETQYF
.,TRBV6-5,.,TRBJ2-7,TGTGCCAGCACCCGCTCCCCTAGCTCCTACGAGCAGTACTTC,CASTRSPSSYEQYF
.,TRBV14,.,TRBJ2-3,TGTGCCAGCAGCCAAGATAGGGGGGAAGGGACAGATACGCAGTATTTT,CASSQDRGEGTDTQYF
.,TRBV15,.,TRBJ2-5,TGTGCCACCAGCAGAGTAGGGGGGGAGACCCAGTACTTC,CATSRVGGETQYF
.,TRBV29-1,.,TRBJ2-6,TGCAGCGTGAGGGGTTCCGGGGCCAACGTCCTGACTTTC,CSVRGSGANVLTF
.,TRBV7-9,.,TRBJ2-5,TGTGCCAGCAGCTCGACCCTGGGGACCGCCCGAGAGACCCAGTACTTC,CASSSTLGTARETQYF
.,TRBV9,.,TRBJ2-4,TGTGCCAGCAGCGTAGGACCGTCCAGCAACATTCAGTACTTC,CASSVGPSSNIQYF
.,TRBV7-2,.,TRBJ2-2,TGTGCCAGCAGCTCTATGACAGCCGGGGAGCTGTTTTTT,CASSSMTAGELFF
.,TRBV7-2,TRBD1,TRBJ2-3,TGTGCCAGCAGTCGGACAGGGCCGTCAGATACGCAGTATTTT,CASSRTGPSDTQYF
.,TRBV7-2,.,TRBJ2-2,TGTGCCAGCAGCTTGACTAGTATCGGGGAGCTGTTTTTT,CASSLTSIGELFF
.,TRBV5-1,TRBD1,TRBJ1-2,TGCGCCAGCAGCGATGACAGGGGTTGGGACTATGGCTACACCTTC,CASSDDRGWDYGYTF
.,TRBV7-9,.,TRBJ1-1,TGTGCCAGCAGCTTACAGGAGGAGACTGAAGCTTTCTTT,CASSLQEETEAFF
.,TRBV5-1,.,TRBJ1-6,TGCGCCAGCAGCCGGGGACGGCTAGATAATTCACCCCTCCACTTT,CASSRGRLDNSPLHF
.,TRBV9,TRBD2,TRBJ2-1,TGTGCCAGCAGCGTAGTCGGCGGGGGGGCCTACAATGAGCAGTTCTTC,CASSVVGGGAYNEQFF
.,TRBV5-4,TRBD1,TRBJ1-6,TGTGCCAGCAGCTTTGGACAGGGTAATTCACCCCTCCACTTT,CASSFGQGNSPLHF